These 16 T cell receptor beta chains were all obtained from the same sample, sequenced in a study of T cell responses to AZD1222 COVID-19 vaccine. TCRdb's copy holds only in-frame clones and misses some; the assay was immunoSEQ multiplex PCR. The data hold 70,000 to 95,000 clones, with roughly 89% observed a single time. The sequenced sample was peripheral blood, obtained on day 0 of MenACWY control vaccination. These TCRs come from an adult in good health.

The chain employs TRBV4-1 and TRBJ2-7; 7 bases align to TRBD1. Germline loops: CDR1 MGHRA, CDR2 YSYEKL. V trimming: 2 bases; J trimming: 5 bases; junction bases outside the gene matches: 9. The CDR3 consists of 15 residues. CDR3 amino acids: CASSQYTGQAHEQYF. CDR3 bases: TGCGCCAGCAGCCAATATACCGGACAGGCCCACGAGCAGTACTTC.

CDR3 protein: CASSIGEIQPQHF. CDR3 coding DNA: TGTGCCAGTAGTATAGGGGAAATTCAGCCCCAGCATTTT. V gene TRBV19 combines with J gene TRBJ1-5; no clear D gene. Trimming shortened V by 1 base and J by 6 bases, and 7 bases separated the two germline ends. Germline V gene data show CDR1 as LNHDA and CDR2 as SQIVND (reference sequence). This CDR3 has 13 residues.

This chain links TRBV19 with TRBJ2-1; D perhaps matches TRBD2 (5 bases). The CDR3 spans 14 residues. Trimming pared 2 bases from V and 2 bases from J, leaving 7 bases between. The V gene's germline CDR1 is LNHDA and CDR2 SQIVND (reference sequence). The CDR3 here is CASSITRTYNEQFF. CDR3 DNA sequence: TGTGCCAGTAGTATAACTAGAACCTACAATGAGCAGTTCTTC.

The genes are TRBV7-2 and TRBJ2-3; no reliable D call. The V end was cut by 4 bases, the J end by 5 bases, with 13 bases between. CDR1 SGHTA and CDR2 FQGNSA come from the germline V gene. The CDR3 runs 14 residues. The CDR3 loop reads CASSSAGSGDTQYF. In DNA form, the CDR3 reads TGTGCCAGCAGCTCTGCAGGTTCCGGAGATACGCAGTATTTT.

This chain links TRBV5-4 with TRBJ2-5, with D possibly TRBD1 on 6 matching bases. Trimming left V 0 bases short and J 4 bases short, with 19 bases between. CDR3 size: 17 residues. The germline V gene has CDR1 SGHNT and CDR2 YYREEE (reference sequence). The CDR3 sequence is CASSLGFPGQQRETQYF. The CDR3 DNA is TGTGCCAGCAGCTTGGGATTCCCGGGACAACAGCGAGAGACCCAGTACTTC.

The chain combines TRBV24-1 with TRBJ2-5; TRBD2 aligns across 14 bases. After removal of 4 bases from V and 2 bases from J, the junction contained 5 bases not matched to a gene. The germline V gene has CDR1 KGHDR and CDR2 SFDVKD. The CDR3 runs 17 residues. For the CDR3, the DNA is TGTGCCACCAGTGAGACCTGGACTAGCGGGGGGCAAGAGACCCAGTACTTC. Amino acids: CATSETWTSGGQETQYF.

This clone came up once. The genes are TRBV4-3 and TRBJ2-5, with D unclear. The V end was cut by 0 bases, the J end by 4 bases, with 9 bases between. Germline V lookup: CDR1 LGHNA, CDR2 YSLEER. The CDR3 consists of 14 residues. This chain's CDR3 is CASSQDIGRETQYF. The CDR3 region has the DNA TGCGCCAGCAGCCAAGATATTGGCCGAGAGACCCAGTACTTC.

The count of this clone is one. The chain employs TRBV9 and TRBJ2-3; 8 bases fit TRBD2. V was clipped by 5 bases and J by 0 bases; unmatched bases: 5. The CDR3 contains 15 residues. Germline values: CDR1 SGDLS, CDR2 YYNGEE. The CDR3 DNA reads as TGTGCCAGCAGGGCGGGAGGCTCGAGCACAGATACGCAGTATTTT. This encodes CASRAGGSSTDTQYF.

This chain joins TRBV28 and TRBJ1-4; no clear D gene. The germline V gene has CDR1 MDHEN and CDR2 SYDVKM. Trimming stripped 3 bases from V and 7 bases from J, with 15 bases between. The CDR3 spans 15 residues. Here the CDR3 reads CASSFGPGPSEKLFF. For the CDR3, the DNA is TGTGCCAGCAGTTTTGGACCCGGACCTAGTGAAAAACTGTTTTTT.

The V and J genes are TRBV19 and TRBJ1-1; possibly TRBD1 for D (6 bases). V shed 7 bases and J shed 1 base, with 10 bases lying between them. CDR1 is LNHDA and CDR2 is SQIVND in the germline V gene (reference sequence). The CDR3 spans 13 residues. This CDR3 is CASMRTANTEAFF. As DNA, the CDR3 is TGTGCCAGTATGAGGACAGCGAACACTGAAGCTTTCTTT.

The CDR3 reads CASGLVLAGGPGETQYF. DNA of the CDR3: TGTGCTAGTGGTTTGGTTCTCGCGGGGGGGCCGGGGGAGACCCAGTACTTC. The rearrangement joins TRBV12-5 to TRBJ2-5; 9 nucleotides agree with TRBD2. V shed 0 bases and J 5 bases; nucleotides not matched to a gene: 10. The CDR3 covers 17 residues. Germline V gene data show CDR1 as LGHNT and CDR2 as FRNRAP. Full variable domain (rest looked up from reference TRBV12-5 and TRBJ2-5): DARVTQTPRHKVTEMGQEVTMRCQPILGHNTVFWYRQTMMQGLELLAYFRNRAPLDDSGMPKDRFSAEMPDATLATLKIQPSEPRDSAVYFCASGLVLAGGPGETQYFGPGTRLLVL.

The rearrangement links TRBV3-1 (or the pseudogene TRBV3-2) to TRBJ2-3, with no clear D. Germline lookup yields CDR1 LGHDT and CDR2 YNNKEL (reference sequence). The CDR3 has 15 amino acids. Trimming cost V 3 bases and J 6 bases, with 16 bases left between them. The CDR3 DNA is TGTGCCAGCAGCCACCTACCTCCGATAGGTGATACGCAGTATTTT. Protein sequence: CASSHLPPIGDTQYF.

This sequence joins TRBV3-1 (or the pseudogene TRBV3-2) and TRBJ2-1; TRBD2 agrees at 11 bases. Trimming removed 6 bases from V and 7 bases from J; junction bases left unmatched: 8. The CDR3 is 15 amino acids. Germline-derived CDR1 and CDR2 are LGHDT and YNNKEL (reference sequence). Written as DNA, the CDR3 is TGTGCCAGCAGATTTTTAGCGGGGGGGTTAAATGAGCAGTTCTTC. Residues: CASRFLAGGLNEQFF.

The V and J genes are TRBV5-1 and TRBJ2-3, with 9 bases that match TRBD2. CDR3 length equals 15 residues. Germline trimming cut 3 bases from V and 3 bases from J; bases unmatched to any gene: 5. Per germline, CDR1 SGHRS and CDR2 YFSETQ. CDR3 in amino acids: CASSYLAGTTDTQYF. The DNA of the CDR3 is TGCGCCAGCAGCTATCTAGCGGGGACTACAGATACGCAGTATTTT.

This chain joins TRBV11-3 and TRBJ2-3; no reliable D call. The CDR3 consists of 12 residues. Trimming took 7 bases from V and 2 from J, leaving 7 bases between them. Germline values: CDR1 SGHNT, CDR2 YENEEA. The CDR3 bases are TGTGCCAGCACCTCATCCACAGATACGCAGTATTTT. Protein: CASTSSTDTQYF.

V is TRBV28 and J is TRBJ2-5, with D unclear. Germline CDR1 reads MDHEN; CDR2 reads SYDVKM. The CDR3 has 13 residues. Between the trimmed V and J ends, which lost 8 bases and 1 base, there was a span of 11 bases. Here the CDR3 DNA reads TGTGCCAGCTCCATTAGGTCCCAAGAGACCCAGTACTTC. Its translation: CASSIRSQETQYF.